The clone carrying this T cell receptor beta chain was observed many times. TCRdb reprocessed the 5' RACE reads via MiXCR and lists one record per CDR3 protein. The profile shows more than 9,000 distinct CDR3 sequences, about a sixth of them singletons. This specimen comes from a study of spatial heterogeneity in lung cancer. Time point given: sample taken at primary tumor resection. Tumor, nontumor lung or frozen PBMC supplied whole RNA, sequenced without sorting. This clonotype was sampled from a male donor with early-stage non-small cell lung cancer. The source was PBMCs, collected at surgery.

The CDR3: CSATRDRLTDTQYF. The CDR3 DNA follows: TGCAGTGCTACCAGGGACAGGCTCACAGATACGCAGTATTTT. This chain connects TRBV20-1 to TRBJ2-3; TRBD1 matches 8 bases. The J segment lost 2 bases and the V segment lost 4 bases, leaving 5 bases of the junction unmatched. The CDR3 contains 14 residues. The germline CDR1 and CDR2 sequences are DFQATT and SNEGSKA (reference sequence).